A selection of T cell receptor beta chains follows, all from one sample in a study of cytomegalovirus exposure and HLA in healthy donors. Profiling relied on immunoSEQ multiplex PCR, and the TCRdb table lists in-frame clones only, not all of them. The sample lists approximately 100,000 clones; 70% to 80% were seen once. Sequencing was done on a sample of PBMCs. Source of these receptors: a woman between 18 and 30 years old in good health and CMV-seropositive. Both conserved end residues are part of each CDR3. Fields, in order: clone size, J gene, V gene, D gene, CDR3 DNA, CDR3 protein. The D gene is left open where the match is weak. Rows may omit the clone size; those that give it use once, few, many or a size class.

-	TRBJ2-7	TRBV30	TRBD1	TGTGCCTGGAGTGCGGACAGGATGGGGGAGCAGTACTTC	CAWSADRMGEQYF
-	TRBJ2-1	TRBV29-1	TRBD2	TGCAGCGTCGATGTAGCGGGAGCGGGTAATGAGCAGTTCTTC	CSVDVAGAGNEQFF
-	TRBJ1-5	TRBV7-9	-	TGTGCCAGCAGCTTAGAACTCGGGCCCCAGCATTTT	CASSLELGPQHF
-	TRBJ2-2	TRBV7-9	-	TGTGCCAGCAGCTTAGGGGGACACCTTACCGGGGAGCTGTTTTTT	CASSLGGHLTGELFF
once	TRBJ2-7	TRBV7-3	-	TGTGCCAGCAGCTTCCTCCCCGGGACCTACGAGCAGTACTTC	CASSFLPGTYEQYF
-	TRBJ2-5	TRBV12-5	-	TGTGCTAGTGGTTTCTATAAGGGAGTAGGAGGGGAGACCCAGTACTTC	CASGFYKGVGGETQYF
-	TRBJ2-2	TRBV5-5	-	TGTGCCAGCAGCATAGACAGACGAGTCACCGGGGAGCTGTTTTTT	CASSIDRRVTGELFF
-	TRBJ2-2	TRBV7-9	-	TGTGCCAGCAGCTTGGGGGGGGGCGCGAACACCGGGGAGCTGTTTTTT	CASSLGGGANTGELFF
-	TRBJ2-1	TRBV7-9	TRBD2	TGTGCCTTGGAGCGGGATGCGCACAATGAGCAGTTCTTC	CALERDAHNEQFF
-	TRBJ2-3	TRBV7-6	TRBD2	TGTGCCAGCAGCTTAGAGCGGGGGGGTGGCACAGATACGCAGTATTTT	CASSLERGGGTDTQYF
many	TRBJ1-1	TRBV28	-	TGTGCCAGCGAAGGGGGAACTGAAGCTTTCTTT	CASEGGTEAFF
-	TRBJ2-1	TRBV6-1	-	TGTGCCAGCAGTGCGCTGACTCGGAGGGTCTTC	CASSALTRRVF
few	TRBJ1-1	TRBV5-1	-	TGCGCCAGCAGCCCCTACAGGGAGTCCACTGAAGCTTTCTTT	CASSPYRESTEAFF
-	TRBJ2-1	TRBV29-1	TRBD2	TGCAGCGTTCCCGGGACTAGCGCGGCCTACAATGAGCAGTTCTTC	CSVPGTSAAYNEQFF
-	TRBJ2-7	TRBV6-5	TRBD1	TGTGCCACCGGTCAGGGGGCGAACGTCTTGTACGAGCAGTACTTC	CATGQGANVLYEQYF
-	TRBJ1-6	TRBV28	-	TGTGCCAGCGCTGGGCGGGCCAATTCACCCCTCCACTTT	CASAGRANSPLHF
once	TRBJ2-1	TRBV5-1	-	TGCGCCAGCAGCTTGGACCTATACAATGAGCAGTTCTTC	CASSLDLYNEQFF
-	TRBJ2-2	TRBV30	TRBD1	TGTGCCTGGAGTAACATAGGACAGGGAGGCACCGGGGAGCTGTTTTTT	CAWSNIGQGGTGELFF
-	TRBJ1-3	TRBV2	-	TGTGCCAGCAGTGAAACAGGTGGAAACACCATATATTTT	CASSETGGNTIYF
-	TRBJ2-7	TRBV5-8	-	TGTGCCAGCAGATACAGGGGGGGGTACGGGAGCGACGAGCAGTACTTC	CASRYRGGYGSDEQYF
few	TRBJ2-7	TRBV30	-	TGTGCCTGGAGGTCGACACTTTCCTACGAGCAGTACTTC	CAWRSTLSYEQYF
-	TRBJ1-5	TRBV28	TRBD1	TGTGCCAGCAGTTCCCACAGGGGGCGCCTGAGCAATCAGCCCCAGCATTTT	CASSSHRGRLSNQPQHF
-	TRBJ1-4	TRBV27	TRBD1	TGTGCCAGCAGATTAAACAGGGGGAATGAAAAACTGTTTTTT	CASRLNRGNEKLFF
few	TRBJ2-1	TRBV12-5	-	TGTGCTAGTGGTTTGGCACCTACTAGTGAGTCCTACAATGAGCAGTTCTTC	CASGLAPTSESYNEQFF
-	TRBJ2-7	TRBV19	-	TGTGCCAGTAGATACACTACCGGTATCGGCGAGCAGTACTTC	CASRYTTGIGEQYF
-	TRBJ2-7	TRBV7-6	TRBD1	TGTGCCAGCAGCTTCTTGGGGACAGGCTATGTAAAGCAGTACTTC	CASSFLGTGYVKQYF
few	TRBJ2-3	TRBV25-1	TRBD2	TGTGCCAGCAGTTTGGGACTAGCAGATACGCAGTATTTT	CASSLGLADTQYF
-	TRBJ2-6	TRBV25-1	TRBD2	TGTGCCAGCAGTGGCTGGACTAGCTTTCGCTCTGGGGCCAACGTCCTGACTTTC	CASSGWTSFRSGANVLTF
once	TRBJ2-1	TRBV25-1	-	TGTGCCAGCAGTGAATTAGGTAGCCCCCGGTCCTACAATGAGCAGTTCTTC	CASSELGSPRSYNEQFF
-	TRBJ2-7	TRBV28	-	TGTGCCAGCAGTTCAACAGGGAGCTCCTACGAGCAGTACTTC	CASSSTGSSYEQYF
-	TRBJ2-3	TRBV19	TRBD2	TGTGCCAGTAGTACGGGACTAGCGGCCGTGGATACGCAGTATTTT	CASSTGLAAVDTQYF
-	TRBJ1-5	TRBV11-2	-	TGTGCCAGCAGCTTCGGGGTCAATCAGCCCCAGCATTTT	CASSFGVNQPQHF
few	TRBJ2-7	TRBV6-5	-	TGTGCCAGCAGGTTCAGACTAGGGCTTGGTTCCGAGCAGTACTTC	CASRFRLGLGSEQYF
few	TRBJ2-3	TRBV6-1	TRBD2	TGTGCCAGCAGTGAACCTAGCGGGTTGGCAGATACGCAGTATTTT	CASSEPSGLADTQYF
-	TRBJ1-1	TRBV9	TRBD1	TGTGCCAGCAGCGTGCCGACAGGGGTGAACACTGAAGCTTTCTTT	CASSVPTGVNTEAFF
few	TRBJ2-1	TRBV5-1	-	TGCGCCAGCAGCTTGGGCGGTGGGGGCGCCTACAATGAGCAGTTCTTC	CASSLGGGGAYNEQFF
once	TRBJ2-3	TRBV7-2	-	TGTGCCAGCAGCTTAGCAGGGACAAATACGCAGTATTTT	CASSLAGTNTQYF
few	TRBJ1-1	TRBV13	-	TGTGCCAGCAGCTTAGGTGGGGGCGAGGCTTTCTTT	CASSLGGGEAFF
-	TRBJ2-7	TRBV9	TRBD2	TGTGCCAGCAGCGTAGAAGCGGGAAGCTCCTACGAGCAGTACTTC	CASSVEAGSSYEQYF
-	TRBJ2-7	TRBV10-1	-	TGCGCCAGCACCGGACTACTCAGCCAATCACCCTACGAGCAGTACTTC	CASTGLLSQSPYEQYF
-	TRBJ2-1	TRBV7-2	TRBD2	TGTGCCAGCAGCTTAACTAGCGGTAATTACAATGAGCAGTTCTTC	CASSLTSGNYNEQFF
-	TRBJ2-7	TRBV11-2	-	TGTGCCAGCAGCTTAGTCCTCGACAACACCTACGAGCAGTACTTC	CASSLVLDNTYEQYF
-	TRBJ1-5	TRBV27	TRBD1	TGTGCCAGCAGTCAGGGACAGGGAAGTCAGCCCCAGCATTTT	CASSQGQGSQPQHF
-	TRBJ2-7	TRBV27	TRBD2	TGTGCCAGCAATCCCCGGACTAGCGGGAGTGACGAGCAGTACTTC	CASNPRTSGSDEQYF
-	TRBJ2-1	TRBV5-4	TRBD2	TGTGCCAGCAGCCTGGACACTAGCGGGAGTAGTTATGAGCAGTTCTTC	CASSLDTSGSSYEQFF
-	TRBJ2-1	TRBV6-5	TRBD2	TGTGCCAGCAGTTACCAGCCAGCGGGAGTTCGGAATGAGCAGTTCTTC	CASSYQPAGVRNEQFF
-	TRBJ1-1	TRBV27	-	TGTGCCAGCAGTACCCACAGGTCCCTGAACACTGAAGCTTTCTTT	CASSTHRSLNTEAFF
-	TRBJ2-3	TRBV4-3	TRBD2	TGCGCCAGCAGCCAAGCTTCTAGCGGGAGGGCAGATACGCAGTATTTT	CASSQASSGRADTQYF
-	TRBJ2-4	TRBV7-2	TRBD2	TGTGCCAGCAGCTCCGGGACTAGCGGAAACATTCAGTACTTC	CASSSGTSGNIQYF
-	TRBJ2-3	TRBV27	-	TGTGCCAGCAGTTTGGCCACAGATACGCAGTATTTT	CASSLATDTQYF
-	TRBJ1-2	TRBV9	-	TGTGCCAGCAGCGTAGTGACCCAGGGAGGCTACACCTTC	CASSVVTQGGYTF
few	TRBJ1-5	TRBV5-5	-	TGTGCCAGCAGCTCTGCTGACAGGTTAAGCAATCAGCCCCAGCATTTT	CASSSADRLSNQPQHF
-	TRBJ2-7	TRBV18	TRBD2	TGTGCCAGCTCTCAGACTAGCGGGGTCTACGAGCAGTACTTC	CASSQTSGVYEQYF
once	TRBJ2-7	TRBV25-1	-	TGTGCCAGCAGTGATCACCCAGACTTCCAAGGCTCCTACGAGCAGTACTTC	CASSDHPDFQGSYEQYF
-	TRBJ2-2	TRBV10-1	TRBD2	TGCGCCAGCAGTGAGTCGATTTCTGAGGGGACTAGCGGGACTAACACCGGGGAGCTGTTTTTT	CASSESISEGTSGTNTGELFF
few	TRBJ2-1	TRBV7-6	-	TGTGCCAGCAGCTTATCCGGGACACAATACAATGAGCAGTTCTTC	CASSLSGTQYNEQFF
-	TRBJ1-1	TRBV27	-	TGTGCCAGCACCTCGGGAGGAGTGAACACTGAAGCTTTCTTT	CASTSGGVNTEAFF